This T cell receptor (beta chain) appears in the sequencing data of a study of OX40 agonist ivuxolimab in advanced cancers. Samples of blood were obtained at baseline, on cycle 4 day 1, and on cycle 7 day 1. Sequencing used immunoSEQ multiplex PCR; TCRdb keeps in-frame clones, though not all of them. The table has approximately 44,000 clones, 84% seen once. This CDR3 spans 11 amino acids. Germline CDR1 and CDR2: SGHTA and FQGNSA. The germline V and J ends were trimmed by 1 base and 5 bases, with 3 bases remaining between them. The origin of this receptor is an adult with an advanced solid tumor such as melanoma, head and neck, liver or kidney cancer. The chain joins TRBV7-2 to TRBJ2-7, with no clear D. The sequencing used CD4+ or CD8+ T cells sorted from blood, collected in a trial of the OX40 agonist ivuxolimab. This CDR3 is CASSLENEQYF. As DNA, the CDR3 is TGTGCCAGCAGCTTAGAAAACGAGCAGTACTTC. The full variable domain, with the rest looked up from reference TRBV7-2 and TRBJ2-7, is GAGVSQSPSNKVTEKGKDVELRCDPISGHTALYWYRQSLGQGLEFLIYFQGNSAPDKSGLPSDRFSAERTGGSVSTLTIQRTQQEDSAVYLCASSLENEQYFGPGTRLTVT.